The clone carrying this T cell receptor beta chain was seen repeatedly, ten times or more. Its antigen is currently unknown. These data belong to a study of T cells in Graves' hyperthyroidism and ophthalmopathy. Study-level findings and limits: In blood, most of the thyroid clonotypes expanded above 0.001 were also present. From stable hyperthyroidism, ophthalmopathy was set apart by a 13 V-J model. The model predicted ophthalmopathy a median approximately 6 months before onset.

The PBMCs studied were ones that came from roughly 9.1 ml fresh peripheral blood. Researchers amplified the TCR beta CDR3 regions from RNA transcripts. During a first-round RT-PCR of the TCR CDR3, the HTBI primer set was used. MiXCR, run by TCRdb on the multiplex PCR reads, gives a single entry per CDR3 protein. The table shows 250,000 to 300,000 distinct CDR3 sequences, with around a fifth occurring only once. The sequenced sample consisted of blood. The sequence came from a man aged 50 or older with Graves' ophthalmopathy.

The CDR3 spells CASSPPGVNTEAFF. CDR3 bases: TGTGCCAGCAGTCCCCCGGGGGTGAACACTGAAGCTTTCTTT. This rearrangement joins TRBV27 to TRBJ1-1; D possibly corresponds to TRBD1 (5 bases). V shed 5 bases and J shed 0 bases, with 10 bases lying between them. Germline V CDR1 and CDR2: MNHEY, SMNVEV (reference sequence). The CDR3 is made up of 14 amino acids.